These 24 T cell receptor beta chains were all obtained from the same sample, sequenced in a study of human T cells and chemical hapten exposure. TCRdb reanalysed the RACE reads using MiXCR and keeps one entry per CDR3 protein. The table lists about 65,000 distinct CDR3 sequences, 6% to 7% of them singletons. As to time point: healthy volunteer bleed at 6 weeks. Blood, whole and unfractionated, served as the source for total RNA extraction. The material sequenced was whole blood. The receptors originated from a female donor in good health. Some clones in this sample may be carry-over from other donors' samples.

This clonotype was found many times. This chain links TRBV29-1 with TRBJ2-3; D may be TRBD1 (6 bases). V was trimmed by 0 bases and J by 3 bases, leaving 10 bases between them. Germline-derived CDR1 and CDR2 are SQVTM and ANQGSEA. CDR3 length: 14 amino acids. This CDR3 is CSVEEQGLTDTQYF. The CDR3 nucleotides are TGCAGCGTTGAAGAACAGGGCTTAACAGATACGCAGTATTTT.

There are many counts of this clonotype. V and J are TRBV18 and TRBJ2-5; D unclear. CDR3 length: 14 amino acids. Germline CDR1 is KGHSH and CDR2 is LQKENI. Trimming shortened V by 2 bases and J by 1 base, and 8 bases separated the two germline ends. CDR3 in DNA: TGTGCCAGCTCACCAACCACATTCCAAGAGACCCAGTACTTC. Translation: CASSPTTFQETQYF.

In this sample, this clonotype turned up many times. Written as DNA, the CDR3 is TGCAGCGTTGCCAGGTCCCCTTATAATACGCAGTATTTT. Its translation: CSVARSPYNTQYF. The rearrangement links TRBV29-1 to TRBJ2-3; D gene uncertain. Trimming pared 4 bases from V and 7 bases from J, leaving 15 bases between. Germline V gene sequence: CDR1 SQVTM, CDR2 ANQGSEA. The CDR3 length is 13 residues.

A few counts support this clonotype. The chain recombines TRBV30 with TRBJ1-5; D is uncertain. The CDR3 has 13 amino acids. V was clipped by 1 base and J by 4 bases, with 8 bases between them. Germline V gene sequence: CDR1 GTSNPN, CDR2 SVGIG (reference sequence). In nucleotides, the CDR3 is TGTGCCTGGAGTGCAGCCGGGAATCAGCCCCAGCATTTT. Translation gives CAWSAAGNQPQHF.

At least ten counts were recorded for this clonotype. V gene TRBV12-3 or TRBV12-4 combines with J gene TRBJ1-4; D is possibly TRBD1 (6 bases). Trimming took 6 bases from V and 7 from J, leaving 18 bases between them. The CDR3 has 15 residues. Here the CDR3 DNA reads TGTGCCAGCAGCCGCCCTGGGGGGCGTTCTGAAAAACTGTTTTTT. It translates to CASSRPGGRSEKLFF.

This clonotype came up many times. The CDR3 loop is CASSPRDLDEQYF. The DNA of the CDR3 is TGTGCCAGCAGTCCGCGGGACCTCGACGAGCAGTACTTC. This chain links TRBV28 with TRBJ2-7; a possible D gene is TRBD2 (6 bases). The ends were cut back, 5 bases at V and 5 bases at J, with 13 bases in the middle. Germline V lookup: CDR1 MDHEN, CDR2 SYDVKM. CDR3 length: 13 amino acids.

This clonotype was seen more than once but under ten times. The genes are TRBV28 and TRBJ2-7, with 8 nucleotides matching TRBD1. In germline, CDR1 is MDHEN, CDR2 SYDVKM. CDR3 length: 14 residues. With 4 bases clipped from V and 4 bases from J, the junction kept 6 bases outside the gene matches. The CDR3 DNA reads TGTGCCAGCAGTTCCTGGACAGGGAATTACGAGCAGTACTTC. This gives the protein CASSSWTGNYEQYF.

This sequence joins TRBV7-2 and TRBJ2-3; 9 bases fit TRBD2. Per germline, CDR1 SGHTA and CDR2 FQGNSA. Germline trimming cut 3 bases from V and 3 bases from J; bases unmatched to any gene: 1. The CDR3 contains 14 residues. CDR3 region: CASSFGLATDTQYF. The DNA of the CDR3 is TGTGCCAGCAGCTTCGGACTAGCGACAGATACGCAGTATTTT.

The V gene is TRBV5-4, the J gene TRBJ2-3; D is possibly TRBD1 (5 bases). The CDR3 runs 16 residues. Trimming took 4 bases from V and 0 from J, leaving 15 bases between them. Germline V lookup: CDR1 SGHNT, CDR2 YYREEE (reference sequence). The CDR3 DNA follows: TGTGCCAGCAGCACCGAACAGGCTCCCAGCACAGATACGCAGTATTTT. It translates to CASSTEQAPSTDTQYF.

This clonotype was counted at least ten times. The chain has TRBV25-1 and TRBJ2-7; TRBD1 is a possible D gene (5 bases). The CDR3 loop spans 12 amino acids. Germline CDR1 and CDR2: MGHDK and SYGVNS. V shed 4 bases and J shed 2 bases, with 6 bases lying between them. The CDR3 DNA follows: TGTGCCAGCAGTGCCAGGGCCTACGAGCAGTACTTC. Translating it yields CASSARAYEQYF.

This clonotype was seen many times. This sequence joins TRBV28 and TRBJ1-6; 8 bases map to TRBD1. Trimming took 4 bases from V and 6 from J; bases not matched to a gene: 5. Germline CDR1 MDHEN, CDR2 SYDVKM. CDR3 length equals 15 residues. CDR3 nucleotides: TGTGCCAGCAGTTCCCGGGACAGGTTTAATTCACCCCTCCACTTT. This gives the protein CASSSRDRFNSPLHF.

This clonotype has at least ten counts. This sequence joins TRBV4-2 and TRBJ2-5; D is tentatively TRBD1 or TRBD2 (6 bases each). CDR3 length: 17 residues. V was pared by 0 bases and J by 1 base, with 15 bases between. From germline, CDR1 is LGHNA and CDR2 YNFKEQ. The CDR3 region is CASSQDGSGGGQETQYF. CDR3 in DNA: TGTGCCAGCAGCCAAGATGGTAGCGGAGGGGGCCAAGAGACCCAGTACTTC.

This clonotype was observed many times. The CDR3 DNA follows: TGTGCCAGCAGTGACGGCAGGGTCGTTGCGCCCCAGCATTTT. Its protein is CASSDGRVVAPQHF. This sequence joins TRBV2 and TRBJ1-5; a possible D gene is TRBD1 (5 bases). Trimming pared 3 bases from V and 9 bases from J, leaving 15 bases between. The germline V gene encodes CDR1 SNHLY and CDR2 FYNNEI. The CDR3 is 14 amino acids.

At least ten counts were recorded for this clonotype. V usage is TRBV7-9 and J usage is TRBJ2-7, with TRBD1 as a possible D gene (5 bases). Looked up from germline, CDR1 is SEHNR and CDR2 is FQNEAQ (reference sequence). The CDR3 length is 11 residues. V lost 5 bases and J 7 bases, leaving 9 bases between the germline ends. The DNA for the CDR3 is TGTGCCAGCAGCGACAGAGCTGAGCAGTACTTC. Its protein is CASSDRAEQYF.

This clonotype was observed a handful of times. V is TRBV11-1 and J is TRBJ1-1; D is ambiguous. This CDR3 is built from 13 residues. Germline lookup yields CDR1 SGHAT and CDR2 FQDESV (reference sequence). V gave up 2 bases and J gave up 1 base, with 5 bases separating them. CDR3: CASSLSANTEAFF. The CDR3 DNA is TGTGCCAGCAGCTTATCAGCGAACACTGAAGCTTTCTTT.

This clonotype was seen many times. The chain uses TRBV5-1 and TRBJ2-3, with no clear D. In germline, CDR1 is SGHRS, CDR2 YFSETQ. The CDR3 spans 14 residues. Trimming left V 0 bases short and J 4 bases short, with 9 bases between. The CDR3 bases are TGCGCCAGCAGCTTGGGATATGACGCAGATACGCAGTATTTT. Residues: CASSLGYDADTQYF.

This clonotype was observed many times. CDR3 sequence reads: CASSLRVDTQYF. The CDR3 DNA reads as TGCGCCAGCAGCCTTAGAGTCGATACGCAGTATTTT. The V gene is TRBV5-1, the J gene TRBJ2-3; D remains unclear. The CDR3 is 12 amino acids. The V gene lost 4 bases and the J gene lost 6 bases, with 9 bases spanning the gap. Germline lookup yields CDR1 SGHRS and CDR2 YFSETQ.

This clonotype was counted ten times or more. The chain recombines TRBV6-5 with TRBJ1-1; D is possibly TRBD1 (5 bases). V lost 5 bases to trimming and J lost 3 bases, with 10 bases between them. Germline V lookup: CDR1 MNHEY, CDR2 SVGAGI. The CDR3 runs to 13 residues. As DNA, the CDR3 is TGTGCCAGCAGTCACAAACAGGACACTGAAGCTTTCTTT. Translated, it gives CASSHKQDTEAFF.

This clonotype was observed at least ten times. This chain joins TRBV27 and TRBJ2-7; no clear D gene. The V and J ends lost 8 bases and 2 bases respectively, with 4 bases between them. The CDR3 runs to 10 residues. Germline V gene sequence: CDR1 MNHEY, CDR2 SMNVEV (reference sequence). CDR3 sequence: CASQTYEQYF. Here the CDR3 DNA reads TGTGCCAGCCAAACCTACGAGCAGTACTTC.

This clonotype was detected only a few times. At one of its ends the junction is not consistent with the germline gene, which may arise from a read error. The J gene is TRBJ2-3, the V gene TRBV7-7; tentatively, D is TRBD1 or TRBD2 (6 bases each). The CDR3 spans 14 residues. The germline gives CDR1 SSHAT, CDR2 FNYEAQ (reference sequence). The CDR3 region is CASSLGGTSDTQYF. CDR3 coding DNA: TGTGCTAGCAGCTTAGGGGGGACTTCAGATACGCAGTATTTT.

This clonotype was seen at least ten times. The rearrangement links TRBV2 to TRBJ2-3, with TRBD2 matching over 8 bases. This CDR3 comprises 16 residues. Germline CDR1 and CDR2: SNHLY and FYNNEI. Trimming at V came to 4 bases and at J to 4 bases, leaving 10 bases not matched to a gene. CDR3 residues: CASSVPGLGEADTQYF. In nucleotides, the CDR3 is TGTGCCAGCAGTGTTCCGGGACTAGGAGAGGCAGATACGCAGTATTTT.

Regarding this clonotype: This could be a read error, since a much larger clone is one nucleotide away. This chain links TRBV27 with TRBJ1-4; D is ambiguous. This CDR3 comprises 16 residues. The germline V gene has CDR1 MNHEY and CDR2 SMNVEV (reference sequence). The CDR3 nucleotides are TGTGCCAGCAGTTTATGGTCGAGACAAGCGAATGAAAAACTGCTTTTT. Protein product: CASSLWSRQANEKLLF. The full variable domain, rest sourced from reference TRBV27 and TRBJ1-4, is EAQVTQNPRYLITVTGKKLTVTCSQNMNHEYMSWYRQDPGLGLRQIYYSMNVEVTDKGDVPEGYKVSRKEKRNFPLILESPSPNQTSLYFCASSLWSRQANEKLLFGSGTQLSVL.

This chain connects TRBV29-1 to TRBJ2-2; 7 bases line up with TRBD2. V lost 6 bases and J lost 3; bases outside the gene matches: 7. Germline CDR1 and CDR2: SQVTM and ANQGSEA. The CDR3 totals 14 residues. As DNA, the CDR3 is TGCAGCGTGGCCGGGCTAGCGGACACCGGGGAGCTGTTTTTT. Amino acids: CSVAGLADTGELFF.

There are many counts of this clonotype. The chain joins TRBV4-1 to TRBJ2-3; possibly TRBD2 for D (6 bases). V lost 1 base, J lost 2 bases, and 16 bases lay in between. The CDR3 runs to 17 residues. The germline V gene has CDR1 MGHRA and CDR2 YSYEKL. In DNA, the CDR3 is TGCGCCAGCAGCCAAGCCCCGCCCGGGGGATTCACAGATACGCAGTATTTT. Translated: CASSQAPPGGFTDTQYF.